These T cell receptor beta chains were read from a single sample in a study of shared clonotypes between healthy human individuals. Generated by immunoSEQ multiplex PCR, the TCRdb table keeps only in-frame clones and is missing some. The sample consists of roughly 1 million clones, about 80% of them appearing once. Sequences were obtained from memory CD4+ T cells sorted from blood. The receptor source for this set is a man younger than 35 in good health. The CDR3 runs from the conserved cysteine through the conserved F or W. The D gene is left open where the match is weak. Not all rows give a size; the values are once, few, many and, for expanded clones, a class.

d_call	v_call	j_call	clone_size	cdr3_nt	cdr3_aa
TRBD2	TRBV9	TRBJ2-1	once	TGTGCCAGCAGCGTAGGGCCTAGCGGGGTAAACAATGAGCAGTTCTTC	CASSVGPSGVNNEQFF
NA	TRBV5-1	TRBJ1-3	NA	TGCGCCAGCAGCTTGGACAGGGCTGGAAACACCATATATTTT	CASSLDRAGNTIYF
NA	TRBV28	TRBJ2-7	NA	TGTGCCAGCAGTTTAAGCCCCTACGAGCAGTACTTC	CASSLSPYEQYF
TRBD1	TRBV28	TRBJ1-5	NA	TGTGCCAGCAGTCCCCCCGGGGCAGGGGGCAGCCAGCCCCAGCATTTT	CASSPPGAGGSQPQHF
TRBD2	TRBV5-8	TRBJ2-1	NA	TGTGCCAGCAGCCTCGGGACTAGGTACAATGAGCAGTTCTTC	CASSLGTRYNEQFF
TRBD2	TRBV7-2	TRBJ2-3	NA	TGTGCCAGCAGCCCTGGACTAGCGACAGATACGCAGTATTTT	CASSPGLATDTQYF
NA	TRBV15	TRBJ2-1	NA	TGTGCCACCAGCAGAGATAACAGGGGGAGGGGGAATGAGCAGTTCTTC	CATSRDNRGRGNEQFF
NA	TRBV18	TRBJ1-2	NA	TGTGCCAGCTCCCACGGCAGAGACTATGGCTACACCTTC	CASSHGRDYGYTF
NA	TRBV5-4	TRBJ1-1	NA	TGTGCCAGCGGACAGAACACTGAAGCTTTCTTT	CASGQNTEAFF
NA	TRBV7-2	TRBJ2-3	NA	TGTGCCAGCAGCTTAGAAGGCGGGAGCACAGATACGCAGTATTTT	CASSLEGGSTDTQYF
TRBD2	TRBV6-1	TRBJ2-2	NA	TGTGCCAGCAGTGAAGGTCTGCCTAGCGGGACGAACACCGGGGAGCTGTTTTTT	CASSEGLPSGTNTGELFF
TRBD2	TRBV5-4	TRBJ2-5	many	TGTGCCAGCAGCTGGCCGACTAGCGGGGATGAGACCCAGTACTTC	CASSWPTSGDETQYF
NA	TRBV6-1	TRBJ1-4	NA	TGTGCCAGCAGTGAAGCCCGGGCAGGGTGGGAAAAACTGTTTTTT	CASSEARAGWEKLFF
NA	TRBV5-1	TRBJ2-3	NA	TGCGCCAGCAGGCTAGCAATCACAGATACGCAGTATTTT	CASRLAITDTQYF
TRBD1	TRBV11-2	TRBJ2-5	NA	TGTGCCAGCAGCGTCAACCCAGGGACAGGGAAAGAGACCCAGTACTTC	CASSVNPGTGKETQYF
TRBD1	TRBV19	TRBJ1-1	NA	TGTGCCAGTAGTCCAAAGGGGTTGACAGGGGTGAACACTGAAGCTTTCTTT	CASSPKGLTGVNTEAFF
NA	TRBV2	TRBJ2-3	NA	TGTGCCAGCAGTATAGGCACAGATACGCAGTATTTT	CASSIGTDTQYF
TRBD1	TRBV6-1	TRBJ1-5	NA	TGTGCCAGCAAAAAGGGACAGGGTTGGGATCAGCCCCAGCATTTT	CASKKGQGWDQPQHF
NA	TRBV6-1	TRBJ2-3	once	TGTGCCAGCAGTGAAATGCCGGGGCCGGGAGATACGCAGTATTTT	CASSEMPGPGDTQYF
NA	TRBV7-2	TRBJ2-5	NA	TGTGCCAGCAGCTCACTGCTTCCTCAAGAGACCCAGTACTTC	CASSSLLPQETQYF
TRBD1	TRBV29-1	TRBJ1-1	few	TGCAGCGTCGTACAGGGGGCTATTGCTTTCTTT	CSVVQGAIAFF
NA	TRBV5-1	TRBJ1-6	NA	TGCGCCAGCAGCTTGGAACGCAGGGAAAATTCACCCCTCCACTTT	CASSLERRENSPLHF
NA	TRBV18	TRBJ2-7	NA	TGTGCCAGCTCACCACCTGCTGGGAGCTACGAGCAGTACTTC	CASSPPAGSYEQYF
TRBD2	TRBV4-1	TRBJ2-3	many	TGCGCCAGCAGCCAAGAAGGTACAGCGGGAAACACAGATACGCAGTATTTT	CASSQEGTAGNTDTQYF
NA	TRBV10-1	TRBJ2-2	NA	TGCGCCAGCAGTGAGTCGACTTACACCGGGGAGCTGTTTTTT	CASSESTYTGELFF
TRBD1	TRBV27	TRBJ2-2	NA	TGTGCCAGCAGTCCCCTGGACAGGGTGGACGGGGAGCTGTTTTTT	CASSPLDRVDGELFF
NA	TRBV6-5	TRBJ2-7	NA	TGTGCCAGCAGTCCGCCGGGGATTTTATTCGGCGAGCAGTACTTC	CASSPPGILFGEQYF
NA	TRBV6-1	TRBJ2-1	once	TGTGCCAGCAGTGTAAAACTAGCCAATGAGCAGTTCTTC	CASSVKLANEQFF
NA	TRBV30	TRBJ1-6	few	TGTGCCTGGAGTGTCCTCAATTCACCCCTCCACTTT	CAWSVLNSPLHF
NA	TRBV5-3	TRBJ2-7	NA	TGTGCCAGAACCGTGGTGGCCGCGACCTACGAGCAGTACTTC	CARTVVAATYEQYF
NA	TRBV11-3	TRBJ1-3	NA	TGTGCCAGCAGCCCAGGGGACTCTGGAAACACCATATATTTT	CASSPGDSGNTIYF
NA	TRBV10-3	TRBJ2-5	NA	TGTGCCATCAGTGAGTCAGGAAAGGCCGTGAGGGAGACCCAGTACTTC	CAISESGKAVRETQYF
TRBD2	TRBV18	TRBJ2-7	NA	TGTGCCAGCTCACCCGGGACTAGCGAAAACTACGAGCAGTACTTC	CASSPGTSENYEQYF
NA	TRBV29-1	TRBJ2-5	once	TGCAGCGGCTCCGGGACAATGTTGCGGGAGACCCAGTACTTC	CSGSGTMLRETQYF
TRBD1	TRBV2	TRBJ1-1	NA	TGTGCCAGCAGCCGGACAGGGAGGGACACTGAAGCTTTCTTT	CASSRTGRDTEAFF
NA	TRBV21-1	TRBJ1-2	NA	TGTGCCAGCAGCAAAGTTGACTTCGGGACACAATATATACAGTATGGCTACACCTTC	CASSKVDFGTQYIQYGYTF
TRBD2	TRBV6-4	TRBJ2-7	few	TGTGCCAGCAGTCCTACGGGGGGAACGTACGAGCAGTACTTC	CASSPTGGTYEQYF
NA	TRBV5-1	TRBJ1-4	NA	TGCGCCAGCAGCTTGTTGGGGACGACTAATGAAAAACTGTTTTTT	CASSLLGTTNEKLFF
TRBD1	TRBV6-6	TRBJ1-2	NA	TGTGCCAGCAGTCCTTCCGGGACAGGCCGAGGCTACACCTTC	CASSPSGTGRGYTF
NA	TRBV5-1	TRBJ1-1	NA	TGCGCCAGCAGCTTGGAAGCAGGGAACACTGAAGCTTTCTTT	CASSLEAGNTEAFF